These 27 T cell receptor beta chains originate from one sample sequenced in a study of OX40 agonist ivuxolimab in advanced cancers. Clones were sequenced by immunoSEQ multiplex PCR, and TCRdb holds only the in-frame ones, with some missing. Of 55,000 to 80,000 clones in the sample, 70% to 90% were seen once. The material sequenced was CD4+ or CD8+ T cells sorted from blood, taken in a trial of the OX40 agonist ivuxolimab. The receptors were gathered from an adult with an advanced solid tumor such as melanoma, head and neck, liver or kidney cancer.

This clone came up once. Different DNA sequences within this sample yield the same CDR3. The chain uses TRBV5-1 and TRBJ2-1; D gene unclear. From germline, CDR1 is SGHRS and CDR2 YFSETQ. This CDR3 region has 13 residues. Trimming cost V 0 bases and J 7 bases, with 8 bases left between them. The CDR3 region is CASSLGDSNEQFF. The CDR3 DNA reads as TGCGCCAGCAGCTTGGGGGATTCTAATGAGCAGTTCTTC. Filled out from reference TRBV5-1 and TRBJ2-1, the complete variable domain reads KAGVTQTPRYLIKTRGQQVTLSCSPISGHRSVSWYQQTPGQGLQFLFEYFSETQRNKGNFPGRFSGRQFSNSRSEMNVSTLELGDSALYLCASSLGDSNEQFFGPGTRLTVL.

This clone was recorded a few times. This chain joins TRBV19 and TRBJ1-5; 9 nucleotides line up with TRBD1. CDR1 and CDR2 from the germline V gene are LNHDA and SQIVND (reference sequence). The CDR3 has 21 residues. V lost 3 bases to trimming and J lost 0 bases; unmatched junction nucleotides: 18. DNA for the CDR3: TGTGCCAGTAGTATGAGGCGGGTATCGAGGACAGGGGTTCATAGCAATCAGCCCCAGCATTTT. As protein: CASSMRRVSRTGVHSNQPQHF.

This clone was counted once. V gene TRBV6-6 combines with J gene TRBJ2-2; weak D call: TRBD2 (6 bases). V lost 4 bases and J lost 5, with 11 bases in between. Germline values: CDR1 MNHNY, CDR2 SVGAGI (reference sequence). The CDR3 contains 14 residues. This CDR3 reads CASSFSGTTGELFF. CDR3 nucleotides: TGTGCCAGCAGTTTTAGCGGAACAACCGGGGAGCTGTTTTTT.

This clone came up once. The chain recombines TRBV6-5 with TRBJ2-5, with D perhaps TRBD1 or TRBD2 (5 bases each). V lost 2 bases, J lost 4 bases, and 14 bases lay in between. The V gene's germline CDR1 is MNHEY and CDR2 SVGAGI. There are 15 residues in the CDR3. CDR3 sequence (DNA): TGTGCCAGCAGTTACGATCTGGGGGATCCAGAGACCCAGTACTTC. This sequence encodes CASSYDLGDPETQYF.

This rearrangement joins TRBV28 to TRBJ2-1, with D maybe TRBD2 (5 bases). V gave up 6 bases and J gave up 7 bases, with 13 bases separating them. The CDR3 is made up of 13 amino acids. Germline lookup yields CDR1 MDHEN and CDR2 SYDVKM. The CDR3 DNA is TGTGCCAGCAGCCAGACCACGGGAAATGAGCAGTTCTTC. Its protein product is CASSQTTGNEQFF.

A few counts support this clone. This sequence joins TRBV28 and TRBJ2-7, with a possible D match to TRBD1 (6 bases). Trimming took 4 bases from V and 6 from J, leaving 16 bases between them. The CDR3 runs 14 residues. Germline CDR1 is MDHEN and CDR2 is SYDVKM. The CDR3 reads CASSSRDIQGEQYF. CDR3 sequence (DNA): TGTGCCAGCAGTTCAAGGGACATTCAGGGCGAGCAGTACTTC.

This chain links TRBV19 with TRBJ2-2, with TRBD1 as a possible D gene (5 bases). This CDR3 has 14 amino acids. Trimming removed 5 bases at V and 8 bases at J, with 15 bases between. In germline, CDR1 is LNHDA, CDR2 SQIVND (reference sequence). The DNA for the CDR3 is TGTGCCAGTAGTGGGGCCGCGATTACGGGGGAGCTGTTTTTT. Amino acids: CASSGAAITGELFF.

J is TRBJ1-4 and V is TRBV5-8; the D gene is possibly TRBD1 (6 bases). The CDR3 spans 14 residues. The germline V and J ends were trimmed by 8 bases and 5 bases, with 16 bases remaining between them. In germline, CDR1 is SGHTS, CDR2 YDEGEE. The CDR3 DNA follows: TGTGCCAGTACTCAGGGGTTCGGGAATGAAAAACTGTTTTTT. As protein: CASTQGFGNEKLFF.

The V gene is TRBV19, the J gene TRBJ2-5, with TRBD1 as a possible D gene (5 bases). The CDR3 has 14 residues. V lost 1 base to trimming and J lost 1 base, with 7 bases between them. CDR1 is LNHDA and CDR2 is SQIVND in the germline V gene (reference sequence). CDR3 DNA sequence: TGTGCCAGTAGTATAGGACAGCTCCAAGAGACCCAGTACTTC. Translated, it gives CASSIGQLQETQYF.

The chain combines TRBV2 with TRBJ2-5; weak D call: TRBD2 (7 bases). CDR1 and CDR2 (germline): SNHLY, FYNNEI. The V and J ends lost 8 bases and 1 base respectively, with 17 bases between them. The CDR3 has 15 amino acids. This chain's CDR3 is CASVPRGGGQETQYF. The CDR3 DNA follows: TGTGCCAGCGTTCCCAGGGGCGGGGGCCAAGAGACCCAGTACTTC. The variable domain in full, completed from reference TRBV2 and TRBJ2-5, reads EPEVTQTPSHQVTQMGQEVILRCVPISNHLYFYWYRQILGQKVEFLVSFYNNEISEKSEIFDDQFSVERPDGSNFTLKIRSTKLEDSAMYFCASVPRGGGQETQYFGPGTRLLVL.

The rearrangement joins TRBV4-2 to TRBJ2-1; 9 nucleotides align to TRBD2. The CDR3 runs to 16 residues. In germline, CDR1 is LGHNA, CDR2 YNFKEQ. V shed 3 bases and J 3 bases; nucleotides not matched to a gene: 6. Here the CDR3 DNA reads TGTGCCAGCAGCCACCAGGGGACTAGCAGCTACAATGAGCAGTTCTTC. It translates to CASSHQGTSSYNEQFF.

The chain uses TRBV6-5 and TRBJ1-1; the match to TRBD1 covers 7 bases. The ends lost 4 bases at V and 7 bases at J; junction bases unmatched: 3. In germline, CDR1 is MNHEY, CDR2 SVGAGI. The CDR3 length is 12 residues. DNA of the CDR3: TGTGCCAGCAGTTTTCAGGGGGGTGAAGCTTTCTTT. Residues: CASSFQGGEAFF.

J is TRBJ1-2 and V is TRBV27; 7 bases are a match to TRBD1. The CDR3 loop spans 13 amino acids. V was clipped by 5 bases and J by 4 bases; unmatched bases: 4. Germline loops: CDR1 MNHEY, CDR2 SMNVEV (reference sequence). The CDR3 DNA sequence: TGTGCCAGCAGTAGACAGGGATTCTATGGCTACACCTTC. It codes for CASSRQGFYGYTF.

The chain employs TRBV11-2 and TRBJ2-7, with D possibly being TRBD1 or TRBD2 (5 bases each). The length of the CDR3 is 15 residues. The ends were cut back, 6 bases at V and 0 bases at J, with 15 bases in the middle. The germline V gene encodes CDR1 SGHAT and CDR2 FQNNGV. This CDR3 is CASSSPPGSSYEQYF. The CDR3 DNA follows: TGTGCCAGCAGTAGCCCACCAGGGAGCTCCTACGAGCAGTACTTC.

The chain couples TRBV28 to TRBJ2-3, with D perhaps matching TRBD2 (6 bases). Germline CDR1 reads MDHEN; CDR2 reads SYDVKM. The CDR3 totals 14 residues. V lost 6 bases to trimming and J lost 0 bases, with 10 bases between them. The CDR3, as DNA: TGTGCCAGCAGGCCGGGACTTAGCACAGATACGCAGTATTTT. Protein: CASRPGLSTDTQYF.

The chain joins TRBV5-1 to TRBJ2-7, with TRBD2 identical over 7 bases. This CDR3 spans 15 amino acids. After removal of 1 base from V and 4 bases from J, the junction contained 8 bases not matched to a gene. Per the germline V gene, CDR1 is SGHRS and CDR2 is YFSETQ. CDR3 nucleotides: TGCGCCAGCAGCTTGATCGGCGGGAGTAATTACGAGCAGTACTTC. Translation gives CASSLIGGSNYEQYF.

The V gene is TRBV11-2, the J gene TRBJ2-7; TRBD1 agrees at 7 bases. With 1 base clipped from V and 2 bases from J, the junction kept 5 bases outside the gene matches. The CDR3 is 15 amino acids. CDR1 is SGHAT, CDR2 FQNNGV, per germline. CDR3 sequence (DNA): TGTGCCAGCAGCTTAGCACCCGACAGGGCCTACGAGCAGTACTTC. Translated: CASSLAPDRAYEQYF. The full variable domain, completed using reference TRBV11-2 and TRBJ2-7, is EAGVAQSPRYKIIEKRQSVAFWCNPISGHATLYWYQQILGQGPKLLIQFQNNGVVDDSQLPKDRFSAERLKGVDSTLKIQPAKLEDSAVYLCASSLAPDRAYEQYFGPGTRLTVT.

The V and J genes are TRBV4-3 and TRBJ2-3, with 12 bases identical to TRBD2. V was pared by 4 bases and J by 5 bases, with 4 bases of the junction left unmatched. Germline CDR1 and CDR2: LGHNA and YSLEER. The CDR3 spans 15 residues. The CDR3 DNA follows: TGCGCCAGCAGCCCTAGCGGGAGGGCCGTAGATACGCAGTATTTT. Translating it yields CASSPSGRAVDTQYF.

The chain carries TRBV29-1 and TRBJ1-1; TRBD1 is a possible D gene (6 bases). The V gene's germline CDR1 is SQVTM and CDR2 ANQGSEA. CDR3 length equals 14 residues. Trimming took off 4 bases at V and 5 bases at J, with 17 bases between the two ends. CDR3 amino acids: CSVVWGALGTEAFF. The CDR3 nucleotides are TGCAGCGTTGTGTGGGGGGCATTGGGGACTGAAGCTTTCTTT.

The chain couples TRBV4-1 to TRBJ1-5, with D tentatively TRBD1 (5 bases). CDR3 size: 14 residues. CDR1 is MGHRA and CDR2 is YSYEKL in the germline V gene. Trimming removed 3 bases at V and 7 bases at J, with 13 bases between. The CDR3 loop reads CASSQIQVGQPQHF. In DNA form, the CDR3 reads TGCGCCAGCAGCCAGATACAGGTCGGCCAGCCCCAGCATTTT.

The CDR3: CASSPAGLTYEQYF. As DNA, the CDR3 is TGCGCCAGCAGCCCAGCGGGCCTGACCTACGAGCAGTACTTC. This chain uses TRBV10-2 with TRBJ2-7; maybe TRBD2 (6 bases). This CDR3 has 14 residues. V shed 6 bases and J shed 2 bases, with 14 bases lying between them. Germline values: CDR1 WSHSY, CDR2 SAAADI.

This sequence joins TRBV4-1 and TRBJ1-5; D uncertain. The CDR3 consists of 16 residues. The germline gives CDR1 MGHRA, CDR2 YSYEKL. V lost 1 base to trimming and J lost 0 bases, with 10 bases between them. CDR3 nucleotides: TGCGCCAGCAGCCAAGTCTGGGCGGATAGCAATCAGCCCCAGCATTTT. Amino acids: CASSQVWADSNQPQHF.

V is TRBV19 and J is TRBJ2-5; 8 positions agree with TRBD1. This CDR3 has 14 residues. The V gene end was trimmed by 7 bases and the J gene end by 4 bases; junction bases not matched to a gene: 8. The germline CDR1 and CDR2 sequences are LNHDA and SQIVND (reference sequence). For the CDR3, the DNA is TGTGCCAGTAAAACAGGGGGAACCCGAGAGACCCAGTACTTC. It codes for CASKTGGTRETQYF.

This clone was detected a few times. The rearrangement uses TRBV7-2 and TRBJ2-1; 11 nucleotides line up with TRBD1. Germline assignment: CDR1 SGHTA and CDR2 FQGNSA. Germline trimming cut 5 bases from V and 8 bases from J; bases unmatched to any gene: 8. This CDR3 is built from 15 residues. The CDR3 loop reads CASSRIGQGAYEQFF. As DNA, the CDR3 is TGTGCCAGCAGCCGGATTGGACAGGGGGCGTATGAGCAGTTCTTC.

The chain is built from TRBV19 and TRBJ2-5, with 12 nucleotides matching TRBD1. J was trimmed by 5 bases and V by 5 bases; bases with no gene match: 6. The CDR3 length is 15 residues. The germline gives CDR1 LNHDA, CDR2 SQIVND (reference sequence). The CDR3 sequence is CASSYRDRGRETQYF. The CDR3 nucleotides are TGTGCCAGTAGTTACCGGGACAGGGGGCGTGAGACCCAGTACTTC.

J is TRBJ1-1 and V is TRBV10-3; D is undetermined. The CDR3 consists of 13 residues. V lost 3 bases and J lost 10, with 15 bases in between. CDR1 is ENHRY, CDR2 SYGVKD, per germline. The CDR3 loop is CAISENAAVGAFF. The CDR3 coding sequence is TGTGCCATCAGTGAAAATGCAGCAGTAGGAGCTTTCTTT.

This rearrangement joins TRBV6-5 to TRBJ2-5, with TRBD1 matching 7 bases. CDR3 length equals 15 residues. Germline CDR1 and CDR2: MNHEY and SVGAGI. With 0 bases clipped from V and 4 bases from J, the junction kept 5 bases outside the gene matches. The CDR3 sequence is CASSYSGYRGETQYF. CDR3 nucleotides: TGTGCCAGCAGTTACTCGGGGTACAGGGGAGAGACCCAGTACTTC.